Below are 21 T cell receptor beta chains sequenced from a single sample in a study of spatial heterogeneity in lung cancer. Indicated time point: blood at routine non-recurrence follow-up after resection. TCRdb reprocessed the 5' RACE reads via MiXCR and lists one record per CDR3 protein. The sample consists of 110,000 or so distinct CDR3 sequences, 9.5% to 14% of them appearing once. The specimen was PBMCs, collected at follow-up. These receptor sequences come from a female donor with early-stage non-small cell lung cancer.

This clonotype was counted many times. The chain uses TRBV28 and TRBJ2-1; tentative D call: TRBD2 (5 bases). V was clipped by 3 bases and J by 3 bases, with 6 bases between them. Germline lookup yields CDR1 MDHEN and CDR2 SYDVKM. The CDR3 has 13 residues. Here the CDR3 DNA reads TGTGCCAGCAGTTTTGCGGGCTACAATGAGCAGTTCTTC. Protein sequence: CASSFAGYNEQFF.

The rearrangement links TRBV24-1 to TRBJ2-3; perhaps TRBD1 as D (5 bases). V was trimmed by 1 base and J by 2 bases, leaving 12 bases between them. Germline V lookup: CDR1 KGHDR, CDR2 SFDVKD. The CDR3 extends over 16 amino acids. The CDR3 DNA is TGTGCCACCAGTGATTTCGCAGGGTTTTTCACAGATACGCAGTATTTT. Translating it yields CATSDFAGFFTDTQYF.

The chain has TRBV10-3 and TRBJ2-7; the match to TRBD2 covers 13 bases. V lost 3 bases, J lost 0 bases, and 8 bases stayed unmatched. CDR1 and CDR2 from the germline V gene are ENHRY and SYGVKD. The CDR3 covers 18 residues. The CDR3: CAISDRGLAGVNSYEQYF. CDR3 bases: TGTGCCATCAGTGACCGCGGACTAGCGGGAGTGAACTCCTACGAGCAGTACTTC.

This sequence joins TRBV27 and TRBJ1-6; maybe TRBD1 (6 bases). CDR1 and CDR2 from the germline V gene are MNHEY and SMNVEV (reference sequence). The CDR3 runs to 18 residues. Trimming removed 4 bases from V and 4 bases from J, with 20 bases in between. CDR3 coding DNA: TGTGCCAGCAGTTCCCGATCCGGGACACCGGGATATAATTCACCCCTCCACTTT. It is translated as CASSSRSGTPGYNSPLHF.

This chain connects TRBV10-3 to TRBJ2-3; 7 nucleotides align to TRBD1. The J segment lost 4 bases and the V segment lost 3 bases, leaving 4 bases of the junction unmatched. There are 14 residues in the CDR3. Germline assignment: CDR1 ENHRY and CDR2 SYGVKD. Here the CDR3 reads CAISDRQGPDTQYF. For the CDR3, the DNA is TGTGCCATCAGTGACCGACAGGGACCAGATACGCAGTATTTT.

At least ten counts were recorded for this clonotype. J is TRBJ2-1 and V is TRBV20-1; D may be TRBD2 (5 bases). Germline-derived CDR1 and CDR2 are DFQATT and SNEGSKA (reference sequence). The CDR3 length is 13 residues. Deletions cut 4 bases from V and 4 bases from J, with 11 bases between. The CDR3 DNA reads TGCAGTGCTATTCCCGGGGTGTACAATGAGCAGTTCTTC. Its translation: CSAIPGVYNEQFF.

This clonotype was recorded at least ten times. The chain carries TRBV5-1 and TRBJ2-3, with TRBD2 matching 9 bases. This CDR3 spans 16 amino acids. After removal of 0 bases from V and 3 bases from J, the junction contained 5 bases not matched to a gene. Germline CDR1 is SGHRS and CDR2 is YFSETQ. The CDR3, as DNA: TGCGCCAGCAGCTTGGCTGCGGGAGGGTTAACAGATACGCAGTATTTT. Its protein product is CASSLAAGGLTDTQYF. The variable domain in full, with the rest retrieved from reference TRBV5-1 and TRBJ2-3, is KAGVTQTPRYLIKTRGQQVTLSCSPISGHRSVSWYQQTPGQGLQFLFEYFSETQRNKGNFPGRFSGRQFSNSRSEMNVSTLELGDSALYLCASSLAAGGLTDTQYFGPGTRLTVL.

The chain recombines TRBV27 with TRBJ1-6, with 9 nucleotides matching TRBD1. V was clipped by 10 bases and J by 4 bases; unmatched bases: 11. CDR1 is MNHEY, CDR2 SMNVEV, per germline (reference sequence). This CDR3 has 16 residues. The DNA for the CDR3 is TGTGCCACCCAATCCACCGGGACAGGGTATAATTCACCCCTCCACTTT. Its translation: CATQSTGTGYNSPLHF.

To note about this clonotype: A much bigger clone sits one base away, suggesting this may be a read error. The gene calls are TRBV20-1 and TRBJ2-3, with a tentative D call TRBD2 (6 bases). This CDR3 is built from 12 residues. Germline V gene sequence: CDR1 DFQATT, CDR2 SNEGSKA (reference sequence). Trimming pared 3 bases from V and 3 bases from J, leaving 7 bases between. CDR3: CSASGSTDTQYF. The CDR3 DNA sequence: TGCAGTGCTAGCGGGAGTACAGATACGCAGTATTTT.

The V and J genes are TRBV6-5 and TRBJ1-6; D remains ambiguous. V gave up 7 bases and J gave up 8 bases, with 12 bases separating them. Germline loops: CDR1 MNHEY, CDR2 SVGAGI. The CDR3 is 13 amino acids. This chain's CDR3 is CASTKSAYSPLHF. The CDR3 coding sequence is TGTGCCAGCACTAAGTCCGCGTATTCACCCCTCCACTTT.

This clonotype appeared many times. The rearrangement uses TRBV24-1 and TRBJ2-2; the D is unclear. This CDR3 is 16 amino acids long. Trimming pared 5 bases from V and 4 bases from J, leaving 16 bases between. Germline V gives CDR1 KGHDR, CDR2 SFDVKD. As DNA, the CDR3 is TGTGCCACCAGTGGGGCAGTTAGGGCATCCACCGGGGAGCTGTTTTTT. Translating it yields CATSGAVRASTGELFF.

This clonotype turned up a few times. The chain has TRBV29-1 and TRBJ2-2; the D is unclear. V was pared by 6 bases and J by 5 bases, with 16 bases between. In germline, CDR1 is SQVTM, CDR2 ANQGSEA. The CDR3 contains 14 residues. CDR3 bases: TGCAGCGTCGAACGGTCCGGGCGTACCGGGGAGCTGTTTTTT. Translated, it gives CSVERSGRTGELFF.

This clonotype was seen at least ten times. V usage is TRBV14 and J usage is TRBJ2-3; D possibly corresponds to TRBD2 (6 bases). The CDR3 runs to 17 residues. Trimming stripped 1 base from V and 0 bases from J, with 14 bases between. Germline values: CDR1 SGHDN, CDR2 FVKESK. This chain's CDR3 is CASSQGWAGRSTDTQYF. CDR3 bases: TGTGCCAGCAGCCAAGGTTGGGCGGGACGAAGCACAGATACGCAGTATTTT.

This chain uses TRBV4-3 with TRBJ2-3; 11 nucleotides line up with TRBD1. Germline V CDR1 and CDR2: LGHNA, YSLEER. Germline trimming cut 2 bases from V and 4 bases from J; bases unmatched to any gene: 5. CDR3 length: 16 residues. The CDR3 DNA reads as TGCGCCAGCAGCCAATCACCGGGACAGGGGGCAGATACGCAGTATTTT. It translates to CASSQSPGQGADTQYF.

This clonotype appeared many times. The rearrangement joins TRBV28 to TRBJ2-3; 11 positions match TRBD2. This CDR3 is 16 amino acids long. The ends lost 6 bases at V and 4 bases at J; junction bases unmatched: 9. The germline V gene encodes CDR1 MDHEN and CDR2 SYDVKM. CDR3 DNA sequence: TGTGCCAGCAGCCAGCAAACTAGCGGGAGATCAGATACGCAGTATTTT. Translated: CASSQQTSGRSDTQYF.

This clonotype was found many times. The rearrangement joins TRBV7-9 to TRBJ1-5, with a weak D call TRBD1 (6 bases). With 7 bases removed from V and 2 bases from J, the gap between germline ends came to 12 bases. This CDR3 spans 14 amino acids. Germline CDR1 reads SEHNR; CDR2 reads FQNEAQ (reference sequence). The CDR3: CASTQGPGNQPQHF. The CDR3 DNA sequence: TGTGCCAGCACGCAGGGGCCGGGCAATCAGCCCCAGCATTTT.

As for this clonotype: A much more abundant neighbour one base away suggests this may be a read error. The chain couples TRBV6-5 to TRBJ2-2; perhaps TRBD1 as D (6 bases). The germline CDR1 and CDR2 sequences are MNHEY and SVGAGI. The CDR3 has 15 amino acids. The CDR3 region has the DNA TGTGTCAGCAGAGCCGGGACAACCAACACCGGGGAGCTGTTTTTT. It specifies CVSRAGTTNTGELFF.

Ten or more counts support this clonotype. CDR3 residues: CSVGGTSNYGYTF. CDR3 bases: TGCAGCGTGGGCGGGACCTCTAACTATGGCTACACCTTC. V is TRBV29-1 and J is TRBJ1-2, with D possibly TRBD1 on 5 matching bases. The CDR3 consists of 13 residues. Germline values: CDR1 SQVTM, CDR2 ANQGSEA. The V end was cut by 6 bases, the J end by 0 bases, with 11 bases between.

This clonotype was counted between two and nine times. CDR3 nucleotide sequence: TGCAGTGCAACGGGACGTCAGTCTGAGCAGTTCTTC. The encoded protein is CSATGRQSEQFF. The chain recombines TRBV20-1 with TRBJ2-1, with D perhaps assigned TRBD1 or TRBD2 (5 bases each). CDR3 size: 12 residues. V was trimmed by 6 bases and J by 9 bases, leaving 15 bases between them. Germline V CDR1 and CDR2: DFQATT, SNEGSKA (reference sequence).

This chain joins TRBV5-4 and TRBJ2-1, with 9 bases fitting TRBD2. Germline V gene sequence: CDR1 SGHNT, CDR2 YYREEE (reference sequence). With V trimmed by 0 bases and J by 9 bases, 10 bases remained unmatched. The CDR3 sequence is 16 residues long. The CDR3: CASSLGGIAGAFEQFF. The CDR3 nucleotides are TGTGCCAGCAGCTTGGGGGGGATAGCGGGAGCTTTTGAGCAGTTCTTC.

This clonotype was counted many times. The chain recombines TRBV3-1 with TRBJ2-1; 7 positions match TRBD2. Germline V CDR1 and CDR2: LGHDT, YNNKEL (reference sequence). The CDR3 loop spans 13 amino acids. The V gene end was trimmed by 7 bases and the J gene end by 7 bases; junction bases not matched to a gene: 7. The CDR3 loop is CASTFGLENEQFF. The CDR3 DNA reads as TGTGCCAGCACCTTTGGACTAGAGAATGAGCAGTTCTTC.